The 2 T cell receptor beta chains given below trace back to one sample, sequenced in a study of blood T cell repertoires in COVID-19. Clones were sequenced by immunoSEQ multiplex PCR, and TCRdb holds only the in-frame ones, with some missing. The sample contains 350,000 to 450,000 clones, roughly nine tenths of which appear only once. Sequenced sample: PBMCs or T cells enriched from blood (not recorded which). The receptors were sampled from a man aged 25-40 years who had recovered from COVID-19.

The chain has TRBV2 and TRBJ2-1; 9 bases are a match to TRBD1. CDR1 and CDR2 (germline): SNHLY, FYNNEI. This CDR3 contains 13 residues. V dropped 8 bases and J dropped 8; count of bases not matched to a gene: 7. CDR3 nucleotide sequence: TGTGCCAGCTGCGGACAGGGGCACGATGAGCAGTTCTTC. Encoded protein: CASCGQGHDEQFF.

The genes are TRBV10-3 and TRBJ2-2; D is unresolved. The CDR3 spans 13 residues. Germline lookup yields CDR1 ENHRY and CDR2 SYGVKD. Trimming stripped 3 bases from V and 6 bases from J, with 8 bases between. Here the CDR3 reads CAISEGVSGELFF. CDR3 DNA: TGTGCCATCAGTGAAGGAGTGTCCGGGGAGCTGTTTTTT.